Many counts were recorded for the clone carrying this T cell receptor beta chain. Its specificity is unknown. These data come from a study of early T cells in non-severe SARS-CoV-2 infection. Study findings and constraints: Anti-spike CD8 responses were favored in VDJdb matching, and private and CD4 specificities were missed.

TCRdb re-called the 5' RACE reads with MiXCR, one entry per CDR3 protein. The sample consists of tens of thousands of distinct CDR3 sequences, about 4% of them appearing once. This CDR3 region has 14 residues. V gave up 0 bases and J gave up 5 bases, with 9 bases separating them. CDR1 is MGHRA and CDR2 is YSYEKL in the germline V gene. Specimen: whole blood. The rearrangement uses TRBV4-1 and TRBJ2-3; D is uncertain. The sequence was collected from an adult who was a healthcare worker with PCR-confirmed SARS-CoV-2 infection or an uninfected control (not recorded which). The CDR3 sequence is CASSQDRRLDTQYF. In DNA form, the CDR3 reads TGCGCCAGCAGCCAAGATCGACGATTAGATACGCAGTATTTT.